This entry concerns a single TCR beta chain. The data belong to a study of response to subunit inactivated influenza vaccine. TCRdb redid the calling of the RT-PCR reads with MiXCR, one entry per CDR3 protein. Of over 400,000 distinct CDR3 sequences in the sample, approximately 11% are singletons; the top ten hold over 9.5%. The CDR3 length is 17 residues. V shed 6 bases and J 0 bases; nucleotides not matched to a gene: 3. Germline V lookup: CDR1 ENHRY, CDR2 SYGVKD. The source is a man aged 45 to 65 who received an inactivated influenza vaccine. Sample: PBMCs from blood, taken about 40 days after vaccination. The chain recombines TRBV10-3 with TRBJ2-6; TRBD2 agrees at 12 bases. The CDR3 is CAIRTSGGLSGANVLTF. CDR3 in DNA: TGTGCCATCAGGACTAGCGGGGGACTCTCTGGGGCCAACGTCCTGACTTTC.